This T cell receptor beta chain appears in the sequencing data of a study of T cells after yellow fever vaccination. Looking at the study overall: With SMART-Seq v4 Ultra Low Input, the fractions containing low cell numbers were prepared. Study-level findings and limits: Compared with primary, the secondary response was weaker and peaked at day 5, not 15. In post-booster samples, most primary-vaccination clones reappeared (approximately 95% CD4, approximately 91% CD8).

Template switching by 5'RACE produced TCR cDNA, adding a universal primer site and UMIs. TCRdb fed the 5' RACE reads into MiXCR, producing one record per CDR3 protein. The table lists 200,000 to 250,000 distinct CDR3 sequences, about 7.1% of them singletons. The germline CDR1 and CDR2 sequences are SGDLS and YYNGEE. The CDR3 contains 15 residues. V dropped 4 bases and J dropped 6; count of bases not matched to a gene: 5. About this clonotype itself: The antigen remains unidentified.

The sequencing here drew on CD4+ T cells sorted from PBMCs, taken 15 days after the yellow fever booster vaccination. The receptor was isolated from a young man who received the YFV17D yellow fever vaccine. J is TRBJ2-2 and V is TRBV9, with TRBD2 identical over 11 bases. The CDR3 region is CASSHRTSGSGELFF. The DNA for the CDR3 is TGTGCCAGCAGCCACCGGACTAGCGGGTCCGGGGAGCTGTTTTTT.